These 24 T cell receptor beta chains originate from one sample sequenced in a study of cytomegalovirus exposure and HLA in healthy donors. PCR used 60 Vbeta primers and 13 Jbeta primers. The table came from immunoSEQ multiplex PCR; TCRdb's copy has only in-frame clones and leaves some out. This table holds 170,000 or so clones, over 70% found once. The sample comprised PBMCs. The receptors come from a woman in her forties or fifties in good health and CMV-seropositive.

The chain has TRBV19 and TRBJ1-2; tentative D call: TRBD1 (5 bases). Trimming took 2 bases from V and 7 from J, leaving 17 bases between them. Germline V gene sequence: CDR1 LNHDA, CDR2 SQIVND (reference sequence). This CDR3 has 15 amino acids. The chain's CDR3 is CASSINARGTSGYTF. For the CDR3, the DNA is TGTGCCAGTAGTATAAACGCAAGGGGTACCTCTGGCTACACCTTC.

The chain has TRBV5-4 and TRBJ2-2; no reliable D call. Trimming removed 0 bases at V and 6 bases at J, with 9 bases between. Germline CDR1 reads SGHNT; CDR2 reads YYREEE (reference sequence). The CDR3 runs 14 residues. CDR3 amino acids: CASSLVSTAGELFF. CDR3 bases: TGTGCCAGCAGCTTGGTATCCACTGCCGGGGAGCTGTTTTTT. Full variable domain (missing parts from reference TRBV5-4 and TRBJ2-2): ETGVTQSPTHLIKTRGQQVTLRCSSQSGHNTVSWYQQALGQGPQFIFQYYREEENGRGNFPPRFSGLQFPNYSSELNVNALELDDSALYLCASSLVSTAGELFFGEGSRLTVL.

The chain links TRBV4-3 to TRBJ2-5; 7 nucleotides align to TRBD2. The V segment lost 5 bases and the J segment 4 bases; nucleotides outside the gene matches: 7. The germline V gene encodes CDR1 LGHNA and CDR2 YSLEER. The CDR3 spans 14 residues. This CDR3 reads CASSNRGGGETQYF. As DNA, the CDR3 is TGCGCCAGCAGCAACCGAGGCGGGGGAGAGACCCAGTACTTC.

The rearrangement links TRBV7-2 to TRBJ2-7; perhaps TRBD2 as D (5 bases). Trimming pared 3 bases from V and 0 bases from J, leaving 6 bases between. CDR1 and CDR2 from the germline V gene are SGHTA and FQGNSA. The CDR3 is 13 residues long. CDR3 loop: CASSLRASYEQYF. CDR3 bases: TGTGCCAGCAGCTTGCGGGCCTCCTACGAGCAGTACTTC.

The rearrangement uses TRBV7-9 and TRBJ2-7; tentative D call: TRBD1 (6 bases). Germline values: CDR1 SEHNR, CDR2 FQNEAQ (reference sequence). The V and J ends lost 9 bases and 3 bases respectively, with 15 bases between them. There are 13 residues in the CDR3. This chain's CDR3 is CASLPDSSYEQYF. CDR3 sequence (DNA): TGTGCCAGTCTGCCGGACAGTAGCTACGAGCAGTACTTC.

CDR3 in DNA: TGTGCCAGTAGTTACGGGACAGGGAAGAGCTACACCTTC. Translated: CASSYGTGKSYTF. The chain uses TRBV19 and TRBJ1-2; 9 nucleotides align to TRBD1. Germline values: CDR1 LNHDA, CDR2 SQIVND (reference sequence). V gave up 5 bases and J gave up 9 bases; unmatched junction bases: 7. The CDR3 contains 13 residues.

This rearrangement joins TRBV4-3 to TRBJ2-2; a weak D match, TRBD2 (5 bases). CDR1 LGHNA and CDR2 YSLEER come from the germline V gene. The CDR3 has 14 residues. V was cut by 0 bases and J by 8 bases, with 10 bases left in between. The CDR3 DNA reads TGCGCCAGCAGCCAAGACCGGTGGAGGGGGGAGCTGTTTTTT. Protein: CASSQDRWRGELFF.

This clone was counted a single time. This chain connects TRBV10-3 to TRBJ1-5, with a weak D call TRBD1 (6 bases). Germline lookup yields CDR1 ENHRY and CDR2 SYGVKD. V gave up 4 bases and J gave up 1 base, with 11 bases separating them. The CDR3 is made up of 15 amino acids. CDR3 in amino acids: CAISAGATSNQPQHF. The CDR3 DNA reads TGTGCCATCAGTGCAGGGGCCACCAGCAATCAGCCCCAGCATTTT.

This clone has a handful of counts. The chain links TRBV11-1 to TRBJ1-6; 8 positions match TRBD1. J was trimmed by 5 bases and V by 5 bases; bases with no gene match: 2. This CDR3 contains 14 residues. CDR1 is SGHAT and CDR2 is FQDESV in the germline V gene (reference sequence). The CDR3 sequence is CASSRTGNNSPLHF. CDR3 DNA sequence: TGTGCCAGCAGCCGGACAGGGAATAATTCACCCCTCCACTTT.

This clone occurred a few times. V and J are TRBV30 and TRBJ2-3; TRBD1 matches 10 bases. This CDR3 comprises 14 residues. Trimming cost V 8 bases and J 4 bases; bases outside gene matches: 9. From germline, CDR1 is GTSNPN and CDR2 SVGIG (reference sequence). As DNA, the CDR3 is TGTGCCAGTCCCGGGACAGGGGCGGCAGATACGCAGTATTTT. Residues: CASPGTGAADTQYF.

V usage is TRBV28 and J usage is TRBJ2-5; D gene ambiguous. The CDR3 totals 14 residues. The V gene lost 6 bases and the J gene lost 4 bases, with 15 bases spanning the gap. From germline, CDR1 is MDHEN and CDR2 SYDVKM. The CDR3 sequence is CASSQFPRLETQYF. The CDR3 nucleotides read TGTGCCAGCAGCCAGTTTCCAAGATTAGAGACCCAGTACTTC.

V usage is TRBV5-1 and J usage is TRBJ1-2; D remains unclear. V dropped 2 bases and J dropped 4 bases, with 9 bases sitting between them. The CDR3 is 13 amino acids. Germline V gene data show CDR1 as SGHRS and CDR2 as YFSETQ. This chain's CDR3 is CASSLGATYGYTF. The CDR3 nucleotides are TGCGCCAGCAGCTTAGGAGCTACCTATGGCTACACCTTC.

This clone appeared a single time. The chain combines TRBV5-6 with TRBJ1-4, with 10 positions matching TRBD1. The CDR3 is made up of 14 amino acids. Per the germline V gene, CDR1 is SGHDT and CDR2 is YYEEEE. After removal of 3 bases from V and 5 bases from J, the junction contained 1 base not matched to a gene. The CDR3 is CASSWDRGNEKLFF. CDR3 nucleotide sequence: TGTGCCAGCAGCTGGGACAGGGGAAATGAAAAACTGTTTTTT.

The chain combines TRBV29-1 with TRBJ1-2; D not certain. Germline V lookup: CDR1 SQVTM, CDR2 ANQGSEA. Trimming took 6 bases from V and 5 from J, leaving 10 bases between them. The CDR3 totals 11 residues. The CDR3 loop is CSVREGYGYTF. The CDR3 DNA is TGCAGCGTCCGCGAGGGTTATGGCTACACCTTC.

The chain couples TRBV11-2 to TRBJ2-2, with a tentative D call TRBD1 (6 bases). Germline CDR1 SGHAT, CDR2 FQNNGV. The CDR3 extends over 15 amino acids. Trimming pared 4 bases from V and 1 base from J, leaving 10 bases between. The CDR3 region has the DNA TGTGCCAGCAGCTCCCAGGGGAGGAACACCGGGGAGCTGTTTTTT. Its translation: CASSSQGRNTGELFF.

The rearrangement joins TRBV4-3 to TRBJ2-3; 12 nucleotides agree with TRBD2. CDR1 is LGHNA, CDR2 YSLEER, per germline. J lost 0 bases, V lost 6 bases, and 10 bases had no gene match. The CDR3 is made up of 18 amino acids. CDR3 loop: CASRLGTSGYSSTDTQYF. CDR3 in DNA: TGCGCCAGCAGACTGGGGACTAGCGGGTACTCTAGCACAGATACGCAGTATTTT.

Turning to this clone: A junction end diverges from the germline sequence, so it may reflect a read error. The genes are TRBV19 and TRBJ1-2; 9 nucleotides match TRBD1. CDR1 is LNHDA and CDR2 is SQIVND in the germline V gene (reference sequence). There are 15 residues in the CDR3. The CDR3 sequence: CASSTRTGDNNGYTF. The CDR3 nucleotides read TGTGCCAGTAGTACGCGGACAGGGGATAACAATGGCTACACCTTC.

CDR3 amino acids: CASSLGFRQGSTEAFF. In nucleotides, the CDR3 is TGTGCCAGCAGTCTTGGATTTCGACAGGGGAGCACTGAAGCTTTCTTT. The chain joins TRBV28 to TRBJ1-1; 8 bases are a match to TRBD1. The V gene's germline CDR1 is MDHEN and CDR2 SYDVKM. The CDR3 is 16 amino acids. V shed 5 bases, J shed 4 bases, and the junction held 12 bases outside the gene matches.

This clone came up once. The CDR3 here is CASSGSGGQGPENYGYTF. The CDR3 bases are TGTGCCAGCAGTGGATCGGGGGGACAGGGGCCCGAAAACTATGGCTACACCTTC. This chain connects TRBV9 to TRBJ1-2; 10 bases fit TRBD1. In germline, CDR1 is SGDLS, CDR2 YYNGEE. There are 18 residues in the CDR3. V was clipped by 5 bases and J by 2 bases; unmatched bases: 15.

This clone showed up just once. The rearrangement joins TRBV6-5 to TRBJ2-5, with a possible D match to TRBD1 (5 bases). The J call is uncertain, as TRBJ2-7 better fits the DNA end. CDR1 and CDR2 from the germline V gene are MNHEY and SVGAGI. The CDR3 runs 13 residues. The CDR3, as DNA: TGTGCCAGCAGTTACTACCAGGGCTACGAGCAGTACTTC. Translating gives CASSYYQGYEQYF.

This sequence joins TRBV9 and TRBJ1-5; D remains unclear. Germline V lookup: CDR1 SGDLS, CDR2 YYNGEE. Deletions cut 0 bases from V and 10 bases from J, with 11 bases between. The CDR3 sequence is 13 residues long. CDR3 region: CASSVEFEGPQHF. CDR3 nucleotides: TGTGCCAGCAGCGTAGAGTTCGAGGGCCCCCAGCATTTT. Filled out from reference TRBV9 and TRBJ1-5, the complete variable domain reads DSGVTQTPKHLITATGQRVTLRCSPRSGDLSVYWYQQSLDQGLQFLIQYYNGEERAKGNILERFSAQQFPDLHSELNLSSLELGDSALYFCASSVEFEGPQHFGDGTRLSIL.

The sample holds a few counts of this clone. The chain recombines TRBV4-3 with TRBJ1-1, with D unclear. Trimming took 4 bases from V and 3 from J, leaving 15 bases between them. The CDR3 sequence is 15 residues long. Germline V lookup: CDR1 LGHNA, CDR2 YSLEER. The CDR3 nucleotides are TGCGCCAGCAGCCGTAGCCCCGGGTCAGACACTGAAGCTTTCTTT. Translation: CASSRSPGSDTEAFF.

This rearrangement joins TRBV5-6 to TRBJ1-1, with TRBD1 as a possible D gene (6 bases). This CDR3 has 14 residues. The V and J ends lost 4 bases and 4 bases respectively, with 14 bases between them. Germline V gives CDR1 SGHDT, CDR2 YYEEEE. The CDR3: CASSGTGFSTEAFF. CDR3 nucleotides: TGTGCCAGCAGCGGTACAGGGTTCAGCACTGAAGCTTTCTTT.

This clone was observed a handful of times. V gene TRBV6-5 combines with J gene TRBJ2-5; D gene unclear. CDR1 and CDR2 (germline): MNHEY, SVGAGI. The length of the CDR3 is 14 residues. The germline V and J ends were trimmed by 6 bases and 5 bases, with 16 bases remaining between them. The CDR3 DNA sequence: TGTGCCAGCAGATCCGGCGGCCCCCTGGAGACCCAGTACTTC. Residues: CASRSGGPLETQYF.